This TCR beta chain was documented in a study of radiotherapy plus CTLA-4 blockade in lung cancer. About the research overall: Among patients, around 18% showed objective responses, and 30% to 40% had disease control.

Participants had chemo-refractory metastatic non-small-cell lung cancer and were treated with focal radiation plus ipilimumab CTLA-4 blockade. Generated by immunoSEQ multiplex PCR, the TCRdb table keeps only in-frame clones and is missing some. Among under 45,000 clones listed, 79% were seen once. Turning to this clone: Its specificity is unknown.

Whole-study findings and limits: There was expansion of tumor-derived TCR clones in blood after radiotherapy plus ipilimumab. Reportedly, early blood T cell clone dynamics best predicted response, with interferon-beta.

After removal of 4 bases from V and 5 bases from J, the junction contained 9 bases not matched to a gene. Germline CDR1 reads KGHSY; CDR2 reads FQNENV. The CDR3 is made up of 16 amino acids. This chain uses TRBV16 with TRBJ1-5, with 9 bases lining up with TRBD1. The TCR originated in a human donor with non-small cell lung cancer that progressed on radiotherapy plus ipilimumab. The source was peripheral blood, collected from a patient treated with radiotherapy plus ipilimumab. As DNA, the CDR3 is TGTGCCAGCAGCCTCACAGGGGGCAGGGGCCATCAGCCCCAGCATTTT. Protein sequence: CASSLTGGRGHQPQHF.